The T cell receptor beta chain described here comes from a study of CD8 T cells in ankylosing spondylitis. This clonotype occurred a few times. No antigen is known for it. The ends were cut back, 4 bases at V and 0 bases at J, with 6 bases in the middle. The length of the CDR3 is 13 residues. CDR1 and CDR2 from the germline V gene are SEHNR and FQNEAQ (reference sequence). Each TCR beta library was made by quantitative 5'-RACE that incorporated molecular barcodes. TCRdb processed the 5' RACE reads anew with MiXCR; each CDR3 protein has one entry. Among 470,000 or so distinct CDR3 sequences listed, around 26% were seen once. Study outcomes and limitations: Ankylosing spondylitis blood appeared to carry a characteristic TCR beta motif of seven to nine highly homologous variants. Disease-linked clones reportedly showed significant enrichment in matched ankylosing spondylitis synovial fluid. Prior literature has documented some motif variants in synovial fluid and blood from reactive arthritis.

The specimen sequenced was blood, either unsorted or a sorted T cell fraction (not recorded which). The rearrangement uses TRBV7-9 and TRBJ1-1, with D unclear. This receptor was taken from a male donor with ankylosing spondylitis. CDR3 nucleotides: TGTGCCAGCAGCTACACGATGAACACTGAAGCTTTCTTT. Translated, it gives CASSYTMNTEAFF. The whole variable domain, filled in from reference TRBV7-9 and TRBJ1-1, reads DTGVSQNPRHKITKRGQNVTFRCDPISEHNRLYWYRQTLGQGPEFLTYFQNEAQLEKSRLLSDRFSAERPKGSFSTLEIQRTEQGDSAMYLCASSYTMNTEAFFGQGTRLTVV.